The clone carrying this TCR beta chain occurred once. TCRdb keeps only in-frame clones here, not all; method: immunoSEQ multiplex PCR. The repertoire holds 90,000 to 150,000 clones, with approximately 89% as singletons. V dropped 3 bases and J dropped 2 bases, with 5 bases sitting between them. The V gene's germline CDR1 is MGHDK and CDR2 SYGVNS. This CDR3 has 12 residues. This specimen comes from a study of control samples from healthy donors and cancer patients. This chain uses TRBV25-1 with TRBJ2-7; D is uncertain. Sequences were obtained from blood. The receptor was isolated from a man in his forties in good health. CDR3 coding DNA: TGTGCCAGCAGTGATACAACCTACGAGCAGTACTTC. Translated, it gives CASSDTTYEQYF.